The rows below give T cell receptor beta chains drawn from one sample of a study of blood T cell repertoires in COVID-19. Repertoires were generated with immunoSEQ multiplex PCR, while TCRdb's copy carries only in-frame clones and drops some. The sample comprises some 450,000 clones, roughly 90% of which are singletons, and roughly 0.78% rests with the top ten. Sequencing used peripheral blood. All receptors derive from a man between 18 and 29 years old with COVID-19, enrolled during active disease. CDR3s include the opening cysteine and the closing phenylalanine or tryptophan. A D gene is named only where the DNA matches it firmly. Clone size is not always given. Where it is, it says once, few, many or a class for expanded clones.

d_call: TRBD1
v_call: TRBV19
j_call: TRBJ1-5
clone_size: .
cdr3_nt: TGTGCCAGTAGCCGGACAGGGGATTATCAGCCCCAGCATTTT
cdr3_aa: CASSRTGDYQPQHF

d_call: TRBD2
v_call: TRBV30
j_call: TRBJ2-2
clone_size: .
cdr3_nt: TGTGCCTGGCGAACACCTTTAGCGGGAGGGTCCACCGGGGAGCTGTTTTTT
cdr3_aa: CAWRTPLAGGSTGELFF

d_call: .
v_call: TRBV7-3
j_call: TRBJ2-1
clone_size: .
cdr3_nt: TGTGCCAGCAGCTTATTGGGCTCGCCCTCCTACAATGAGCAGTTCTTC
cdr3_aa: CASSLLGSPSYNEQFF

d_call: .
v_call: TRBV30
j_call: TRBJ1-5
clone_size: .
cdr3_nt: TGTGCCTGGAGTAAGGGGTTCAATCAGCCCCAGCATTTT
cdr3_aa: CAWSKGFNQPQHF

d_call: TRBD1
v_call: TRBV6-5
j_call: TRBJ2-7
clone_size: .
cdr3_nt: TGTGCCAGCAGACCCCCTTCCGACAGGGGAAATGAGCAGTACTTC
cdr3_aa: CASRPPSDRGNEQYF

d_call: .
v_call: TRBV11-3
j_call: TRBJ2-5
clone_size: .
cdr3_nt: TGTGCCAGCACCTCCGGCCAAGAGACCCAGTACTTC
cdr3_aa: CASTSGQETQYF

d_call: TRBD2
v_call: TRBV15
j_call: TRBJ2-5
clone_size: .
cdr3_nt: TGTGCCACCGCTGCTAGCGGTTCCGAGACCCAGTACTTC
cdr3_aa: CATAASGSETQYF

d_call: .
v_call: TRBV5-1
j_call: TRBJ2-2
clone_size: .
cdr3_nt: TGCGCCAGCAGCTTGGAGCGTCAGACGAACACCGGGGAGCTGTTTTTT
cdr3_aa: CASSLERQTNTGELFF

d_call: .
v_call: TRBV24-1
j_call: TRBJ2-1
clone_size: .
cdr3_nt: TGTGCCACCAGTGAGCGCCTAGGTGGCAATGAGCAGTTCTTC
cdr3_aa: CATSERLGGNEQFF

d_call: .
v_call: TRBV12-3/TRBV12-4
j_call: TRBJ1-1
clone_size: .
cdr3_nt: TGTGCCAGCAGTTTTCATCAGGCCCAAGCTTTCTTT
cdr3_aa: CASSFHQAQAFF

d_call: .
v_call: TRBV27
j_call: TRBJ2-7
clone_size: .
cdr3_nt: TGTGCCAGCAGTTACAGGCCCACCTACGAGCAGTACTTC
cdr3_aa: CASSYRPTYEQYF

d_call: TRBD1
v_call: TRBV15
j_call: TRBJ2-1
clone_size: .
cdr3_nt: TGTGCCACCAGCAGAGAATTAGGGACAGGGGATGGAAATGAGCAGTTCTTC
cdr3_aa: CATSRELGTGDGNEQFF

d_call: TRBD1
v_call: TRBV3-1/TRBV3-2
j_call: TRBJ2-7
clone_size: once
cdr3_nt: TGTGCCAGCAGCCACGGGACAGGATACGAGCAGTACTTC
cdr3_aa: CASSHGTGYEQYF

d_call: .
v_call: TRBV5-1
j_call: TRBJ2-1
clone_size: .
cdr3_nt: TGCGCCAGCAGCTTGACGGGGGGCCCCTACAATGAGCAGTTCTTC
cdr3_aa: CASSLTGGPYNEQFF

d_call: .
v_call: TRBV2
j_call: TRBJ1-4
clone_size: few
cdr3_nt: TGTGCCAGCAAAGGGGCGGATGAAAAACTGTTTTTT
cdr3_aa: CASKGADEKLFF

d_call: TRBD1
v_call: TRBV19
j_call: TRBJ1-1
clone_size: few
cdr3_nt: TGTGCCAGTAGCAAAGGGGGCAGGACCGTTTTGGCTGAAGCTTTCTTT
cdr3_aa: CASSKGGRTVLAEAFF

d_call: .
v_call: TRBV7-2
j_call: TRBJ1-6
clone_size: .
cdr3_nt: TGTGCCAGCAGCCCAAGGCCAACCTGGACAGATTACAATTCACCCCTCCACTTT
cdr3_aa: CASSPRPTWTDYNSPLHF

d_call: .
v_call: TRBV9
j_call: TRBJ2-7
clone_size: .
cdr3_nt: TGTGCCAGCAGCCTTGGGCACCGTATCTACGAGCAGTACTTC
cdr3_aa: CASSLGHRIYEQYF

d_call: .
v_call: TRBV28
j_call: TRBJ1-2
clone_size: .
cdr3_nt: TGTGCCAGCAGTTTGTTACAGGGAGGGTATGGCTACACCTTC
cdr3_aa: CASSLLQGGYGYTF

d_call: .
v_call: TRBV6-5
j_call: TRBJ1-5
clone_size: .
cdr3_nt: TGTGCCAGCACCTTCGAGGAGGGTCTACTCCAGCATTTT
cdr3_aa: CASTFEEGLLQHF

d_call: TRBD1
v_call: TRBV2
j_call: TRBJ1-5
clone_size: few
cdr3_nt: TGTGCCAGCAGGGCCGGGACAGGGGGCCATCAGCCCCAGCATTTT
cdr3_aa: CASRAGTGGHQPQHF

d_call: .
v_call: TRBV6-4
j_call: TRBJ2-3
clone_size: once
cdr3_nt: TGTGCCAGCAGCGAACAGGGAATCACAGATACGCAGTATTTT
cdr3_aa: CASSEQGITDTQYF

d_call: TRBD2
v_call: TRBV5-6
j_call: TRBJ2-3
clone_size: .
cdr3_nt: TGTGCCAGCAGCTTGATTAAATTAGCGGGGGACCACACAGATACGCAGTATTTT
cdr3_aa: CASSLIKLAGDHTDTQYF

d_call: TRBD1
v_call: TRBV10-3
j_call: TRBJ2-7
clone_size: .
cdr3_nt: TGTGCCATCCAAGGACAGGGGGCATACGAGCAGTACTTC
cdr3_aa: CAIQGQGAYEQYF

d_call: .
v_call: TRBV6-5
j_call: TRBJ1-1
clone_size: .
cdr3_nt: TGTGCCAGCAGTTACTCAACAGGTGGCACTGAAGCTTTCTTT
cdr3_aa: CASSYSTGGTEAFF

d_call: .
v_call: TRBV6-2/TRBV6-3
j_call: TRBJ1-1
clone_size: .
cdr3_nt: TGTGCCAGCAGTCGGAGGGACACTGAAGCTTTCTTT
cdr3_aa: CASSRRDTEAFF

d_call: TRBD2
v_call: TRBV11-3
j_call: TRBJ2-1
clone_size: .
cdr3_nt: TGTGCCAGCAGCTTAGGCGGGGGGAAGCAGTTCTTC
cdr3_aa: CASSLGGGKQFF

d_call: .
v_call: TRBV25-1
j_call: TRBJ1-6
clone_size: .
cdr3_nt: TGTGCCAGCAGTGACCGAGGACTGGATAATTCACCCCTCCACTTT
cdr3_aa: CASSDRGLDNSPLHF

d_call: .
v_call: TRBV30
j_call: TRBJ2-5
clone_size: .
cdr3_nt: TGTGCCTGGAGTGCAGGGTCAGAGACCCAGTACTTC
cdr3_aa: CAWSAGSETQYF

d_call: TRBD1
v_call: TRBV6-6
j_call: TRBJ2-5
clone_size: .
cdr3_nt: TGTGCCAGCAGTTCTCACAGGGGAGAAGAGACCCAGTACTTC
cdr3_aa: CASSSHRGEETQYF

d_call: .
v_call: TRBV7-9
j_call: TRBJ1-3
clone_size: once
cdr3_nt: TGTGCCAGCAGTTCTACAGGGATAGCTGGAAACACCATATATTTT
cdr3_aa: CASSSTGIAGNTIYF

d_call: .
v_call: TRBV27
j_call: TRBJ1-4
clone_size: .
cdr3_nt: TGTGCCAGCAGGACCCAGACAGCAACTAATGAAAAACTGTTTTTT
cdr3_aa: CASRTQTATNEKLFF

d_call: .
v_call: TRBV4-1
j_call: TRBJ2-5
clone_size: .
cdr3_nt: TGCGCCAGCAGCCAAGAGCGGGCTTCCCAAGAGACCCAGTACTTC
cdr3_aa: CASSQERASQETQYF

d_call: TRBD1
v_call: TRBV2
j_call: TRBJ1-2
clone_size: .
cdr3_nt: TGTGCCAGCAGCGACAGGGAGAGCTACACCTTC
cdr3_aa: CASSDRESYTF

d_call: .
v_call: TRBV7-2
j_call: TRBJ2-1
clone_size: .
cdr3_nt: TGTGCCAGCAGCTTAGAGAGGACGTACAATGAGGGGTTCTTC
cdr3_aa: CASSLERTYNEGFF

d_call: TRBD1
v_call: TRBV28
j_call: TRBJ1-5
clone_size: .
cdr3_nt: TGTGCCAGCAGGGGGACAGCGGGCAATCAGCCCCAGCATTTT
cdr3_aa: CASRGTAGNQPQHF

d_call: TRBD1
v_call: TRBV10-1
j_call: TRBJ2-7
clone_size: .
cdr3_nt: TGCGCCAGCAGGGGGACAGGGGGCGACGAGCAGTACTTC
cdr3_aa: CASRGTGGDEQYF

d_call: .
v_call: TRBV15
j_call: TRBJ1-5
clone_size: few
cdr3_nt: TGTGCCACCAGCAATCAGGGTGATCCTCAGCCCCAGCATTTT
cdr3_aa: CATSNQGDPQPQHF

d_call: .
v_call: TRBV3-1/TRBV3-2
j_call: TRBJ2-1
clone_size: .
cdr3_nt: TGTGCCAGCAGCCAAGTTAGTTTGTCCTACAATGAGCAGTTCTTC
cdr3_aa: CASSQVSLSYNEQFF

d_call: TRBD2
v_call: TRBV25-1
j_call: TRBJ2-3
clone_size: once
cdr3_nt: TGTGCCAGCAGTGACGGACTAGCGGACGCAGATACGCAGTATTTT
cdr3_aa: CASSDGLADADTQYF

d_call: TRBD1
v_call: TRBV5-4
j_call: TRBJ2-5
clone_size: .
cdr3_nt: TGTGCCAGCAGCTTTGCCCCAGGGGGCCAAGAGACCCAGTACTTC
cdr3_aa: CASSFAPGGQETQYF

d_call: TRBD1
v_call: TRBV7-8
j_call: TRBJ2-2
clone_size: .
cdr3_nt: TGTGCCAGCAGCACAATGGACAGGTCCGGGGAGCTGTTTTTT
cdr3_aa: CASSTMDRSGELFF

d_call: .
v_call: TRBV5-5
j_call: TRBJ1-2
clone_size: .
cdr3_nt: TGTGCCAGCACCCGGTCGGGGGAGGTCTATGGCTACACCTTC
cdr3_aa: CASTRSGEVYGYTF

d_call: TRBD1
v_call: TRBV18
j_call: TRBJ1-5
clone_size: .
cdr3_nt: TGTGCCAGCTCAGAGGACAGGGTTAAACAGCCCCAGCATTTT
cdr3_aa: CASSEDRVKQPQHF

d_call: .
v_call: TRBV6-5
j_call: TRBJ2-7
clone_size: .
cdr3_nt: TGTGCCAGCAGTTACGGTGCCAGCTCCTACGAGCAGTACTTC
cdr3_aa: CASSYGASSYEQYF

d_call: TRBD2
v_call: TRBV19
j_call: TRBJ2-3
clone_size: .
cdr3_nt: TGTGCCAGTAGGCTTAGCGGGGGGGCCCATACGCAGTATTTT
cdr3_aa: CASRLSGGAHTQYF

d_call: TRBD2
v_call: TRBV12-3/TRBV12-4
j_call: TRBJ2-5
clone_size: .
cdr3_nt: TGTGCCAGCAGCCCGGGGGGGTGGGAGACCCAGTACTTC
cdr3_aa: CASSPGGWETQYF

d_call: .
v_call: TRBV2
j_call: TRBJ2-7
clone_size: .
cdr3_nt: TGTGCCAGCAAGCGAGAAAGGGGGATATCGGCCGAGCAGTACTTC
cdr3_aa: CASKRERGISAEQYF

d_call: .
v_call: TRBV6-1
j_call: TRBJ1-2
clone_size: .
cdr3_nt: TGTGCCAGCAGTGAACAGGGAAACTATGGCTACACCTTC
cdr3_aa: CASSEQGNYGYTF

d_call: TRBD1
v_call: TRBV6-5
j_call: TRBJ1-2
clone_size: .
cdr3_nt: TGTGCCAGCAGTAGACCGGGACAGGGCTATGGCTACACCTTC
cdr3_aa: CASSRPGQGYGYTF

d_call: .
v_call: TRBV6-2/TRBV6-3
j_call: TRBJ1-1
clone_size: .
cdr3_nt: TGTGCCAGCAGTTACGATATCGGGGTTGGCACTGAAGCTTTCTTT
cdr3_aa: CASSYDIGVGTEAFF

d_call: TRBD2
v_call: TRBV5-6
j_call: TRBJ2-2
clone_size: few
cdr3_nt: TGTGCCAGCAGCCCCGGGACTAGCGTGCGCGGGGAGCTGTTTTTT
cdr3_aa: CASSPGTSVRGELFF

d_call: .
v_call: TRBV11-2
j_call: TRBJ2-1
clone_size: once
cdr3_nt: TGTGCCAGCAGGGGTGAGGTAGGGCAGTTCTTC
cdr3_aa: CASRGEVGQFF

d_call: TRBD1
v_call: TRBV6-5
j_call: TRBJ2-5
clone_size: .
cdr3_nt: TGTGCCAGCAGTTCCGACAGGGGGCGAAAGGAGACCCAGTACTTC
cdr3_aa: CASSSDRGRKETQYF

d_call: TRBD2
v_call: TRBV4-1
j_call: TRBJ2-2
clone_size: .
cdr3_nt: TGCGCCAGCAGCAAACCCGGGACTAGCTTAGGCACCGGGGAGCTGTTTTTT
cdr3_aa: CASSKPGTSLGTGELFF

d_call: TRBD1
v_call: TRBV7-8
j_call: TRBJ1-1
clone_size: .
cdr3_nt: TGTGCCAGCAGCTTAGAAGTTTCAGGGGGCGTAGGGCCTGAAGCTTTCTTT
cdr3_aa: CASSLEVSGGVGPEAFF

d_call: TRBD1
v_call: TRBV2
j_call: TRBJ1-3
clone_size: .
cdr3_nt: TGTGCCAGCAGTGGGGACAGGGGGCCTGGAAACACCATATATTTT
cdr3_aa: CASSGDRGPGNTIYF